This TCR beta chain was observed in a study of Graves' ophthalmopathy and Graves' hyperthyroidism. Study-level background: Peripheral blood was gathered at first diagnosis, ahead of any treatment whatsoever.

RNA transcripts were the template, and TCR beta CDR3 regions were amplified from them. First-round RT-PCR used HTBI primers; second-round multiplex PCR followed. TCRdb reprocessed the multiplex PCR reads via MiXCR and lists one record per CDR3 protein. The data hold 660,000 or so distinct CDR3 sequences, with just over 40% observed a single time. As concerns this clonotype: Its antigen remains unidentified.

Study results and caveats: In blood, most expanded thyroid clonotypes above 0.001 frequency were also detected. Ophthalmopathy progression cases were predicted by the model with 70.59% sensitivity and 72.22% specificity. A classifier, a 13-signature model, separated ophthalmopathy from stable hyperthyroidism with more than 85% sensitivity and approximately 80% specificity.

V dropped 2 bases and J dropped 5; count of bases not matched to a gene: 4. The germline CDR1 and CDR2 sequences are LNHNV and YYDKDF (reference sequence). CDR3 length: 15 amino acids. Sequencing was done on a sample of peripheral blood. V and J are TRBV15 and TRBJ2-5; 11 bases agree with TRBD2. This receptor was obtained from an adult man with Graves' ophthalmopathy. CDR3: CATSRLAGGLETQYF. The CDR3 DNA is TGTGCCACCAGCAGATTAGCGGGAGGGTTGGAGACCCAGTACTTC.